What follows is one T cell receptor beta chain and its context. Its matching antigen is unknown. This specimen comes from a study of cytomegalovirus exposure and HLA in healthy donors. Overall study results and limits: Donors belonging to an Asian-associated ancestry cluster reportedly showed fewer N-insertions in productive TCRs than the approximately 700-donor mean, according to what a later analysis found. HLA allele associations emerged for about 16,000 TCR beta sequences in a later analysis, at 0.05 false discovery rate.

Germline loops: CDR1 MNHNS, CDR2 SASEGT. V shed 4 bases and J 2 bases; nucleotides not matched to a gene: 5. The CDR3 is 14 residues long. Amplification used 60 Vbeta primers and 13 Jbeta primers. Produced via immunoSEQ multiplex PCR; TCRdb's table is partial and in-frame only. This sample has approximately 190,000 clones, with approximately 80% found just once. V is TRBV6-1 and J is TRBJ2-7, with 7 bases lining up with TRBD1. The sequence derives from a man in his forties in good health and CMV-seropositive. The sequenced sample consisted of PBMCs. CDR3 sequence: CASSVETGTYEQYF. CDR3 DNA: TGTGCCAGCAGTGTTGAGACAGGGACCTACGAGCAGTACTTC.